This TCR beta chain was documented in a study of T cells after yellow fever vaccination. Study-wide results and caveats: The booster saw the reappearance of most primary-vaccination clones (about 95% CD4, about 88% CD8).

CDR3 length equals 13 residues. V lost 3 bases and J 3 bases, leaving 12 bases between the germline ends. The germline V gene encodes CDR1 DFQATT and CDR2 SNEGSKA (reference sequence). As TCR cDNA was made by 5'RACE template switching, a universal primer site and UMIs were added. MiXCR, applied by TCRdb to the 5' RACE reads, yields one record per CDR3 protein. The sample gives roughly 500,000 distinct CDR3 sequences, approximately 21% of which show up once; roughly 13% is in the top ten. This clonotype was found many times. Its matching antigen is unknown. Sequencing used PBMCs, obtained 15 days after the yellow fever booster vaccination. The receptor comes from a man aged 25 to 45 who received the YFV17D yellow fever vaccine. The chain recombines TRBV20-1 with TRBJ2-7; a possible D gene is TRBD2 (6 bases). The CDR3 coding sequence is TGCAGTGCTAGGGGGCGGGAACTCTACGAGCAGTACTTC. Translated, it gives CSARGRELYEQYF.